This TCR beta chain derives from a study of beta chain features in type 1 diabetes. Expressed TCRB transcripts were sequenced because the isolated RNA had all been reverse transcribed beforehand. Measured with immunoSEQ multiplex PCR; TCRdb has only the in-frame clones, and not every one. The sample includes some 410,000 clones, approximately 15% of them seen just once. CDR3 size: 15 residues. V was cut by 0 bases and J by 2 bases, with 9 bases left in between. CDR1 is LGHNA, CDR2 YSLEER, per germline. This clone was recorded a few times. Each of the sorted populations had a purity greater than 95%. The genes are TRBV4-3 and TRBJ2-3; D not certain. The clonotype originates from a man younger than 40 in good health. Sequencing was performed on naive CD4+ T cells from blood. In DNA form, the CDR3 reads TGCGCCAGCAGCCAAGAGCAGGTGTACACAGATACGCAGTATTTT. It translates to CASSQEQVYTDTQYF.